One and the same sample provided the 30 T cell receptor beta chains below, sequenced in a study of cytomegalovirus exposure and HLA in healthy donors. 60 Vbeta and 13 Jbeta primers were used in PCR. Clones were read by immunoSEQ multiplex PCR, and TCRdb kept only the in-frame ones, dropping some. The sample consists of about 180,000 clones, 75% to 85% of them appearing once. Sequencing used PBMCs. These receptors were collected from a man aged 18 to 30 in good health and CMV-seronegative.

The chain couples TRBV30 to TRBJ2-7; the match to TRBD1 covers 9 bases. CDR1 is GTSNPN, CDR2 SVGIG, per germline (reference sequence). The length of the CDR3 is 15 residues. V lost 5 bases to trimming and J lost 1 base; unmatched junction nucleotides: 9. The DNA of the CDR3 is TGTGCCTGGGACCCAACCGGGACAGGGTCCTACGAGCAGTACTTC. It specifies CAWDPTGTGSYEQYF.

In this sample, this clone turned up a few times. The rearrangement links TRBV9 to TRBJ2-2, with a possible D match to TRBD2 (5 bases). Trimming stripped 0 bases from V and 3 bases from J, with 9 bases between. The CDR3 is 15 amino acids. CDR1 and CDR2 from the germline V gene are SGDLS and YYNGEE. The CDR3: CASSVGGWDTGELFF. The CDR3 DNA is TGTGCCAGCAGCGTAGGCGGGTGGGACACCGGGGAGCTGTTTTTT.

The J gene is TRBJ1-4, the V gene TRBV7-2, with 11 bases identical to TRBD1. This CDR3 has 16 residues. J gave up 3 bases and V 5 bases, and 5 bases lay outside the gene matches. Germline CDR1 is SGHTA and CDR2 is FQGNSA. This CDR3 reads CASSRDRGTANEKLFF. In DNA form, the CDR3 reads TGTGCCAGCAGCCGGGACAGGGGGACGGCTAATGAAAAACTGTTTTTT.

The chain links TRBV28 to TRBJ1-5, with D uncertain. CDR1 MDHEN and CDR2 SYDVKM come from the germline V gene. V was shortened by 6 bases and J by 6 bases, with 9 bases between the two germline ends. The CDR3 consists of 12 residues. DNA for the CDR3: TGTGCCAGCAGCACAGAACCTCAGCCCCAGCATTTT. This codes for CASSTEPQPQHF.

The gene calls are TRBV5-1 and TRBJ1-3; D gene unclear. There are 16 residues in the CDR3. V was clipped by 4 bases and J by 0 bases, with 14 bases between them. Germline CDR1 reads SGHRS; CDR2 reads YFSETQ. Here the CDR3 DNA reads TGCGCCAGCAGCCCTGAGGGAGGCTACTCTGGAAACACCATATATTTT. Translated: CASSPEGGYSGNTIYF.

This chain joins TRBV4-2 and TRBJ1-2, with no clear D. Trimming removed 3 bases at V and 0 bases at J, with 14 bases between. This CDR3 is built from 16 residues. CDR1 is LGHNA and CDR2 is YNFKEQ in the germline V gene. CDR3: CASSQVTPGANYGYTF. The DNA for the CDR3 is TGTGCCAGCAGCCAGGTAACCCCAGGTGCTAACTATGGCTACACCTTC.

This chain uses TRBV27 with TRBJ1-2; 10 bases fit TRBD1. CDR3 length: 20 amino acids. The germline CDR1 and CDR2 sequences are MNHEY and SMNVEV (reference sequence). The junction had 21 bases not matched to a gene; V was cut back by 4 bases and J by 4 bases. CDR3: CASSSTFDDSGTGVSYGYTF. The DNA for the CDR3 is TGTGCCAGCAGTTCCACCTTCGATGACTCCGGGACAGGGGTCAGCTATGGCTACACCTTC.

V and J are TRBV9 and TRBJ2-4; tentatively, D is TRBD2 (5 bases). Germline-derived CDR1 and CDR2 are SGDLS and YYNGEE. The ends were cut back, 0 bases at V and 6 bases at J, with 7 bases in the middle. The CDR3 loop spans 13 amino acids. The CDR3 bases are TGTGCCAGCAGCGTAGATGAGGGAAACATTCAGTACTTC. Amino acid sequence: CASSVDEGNIQYF.

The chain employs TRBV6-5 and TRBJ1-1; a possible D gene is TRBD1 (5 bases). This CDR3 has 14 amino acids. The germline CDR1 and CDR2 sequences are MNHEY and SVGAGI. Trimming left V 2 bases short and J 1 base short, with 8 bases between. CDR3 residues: CASSYTGRNTEAFF. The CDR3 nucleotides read TGTGCCAGCAGTTACACAGGACGGAACACTGAAGCTTTCTTT.

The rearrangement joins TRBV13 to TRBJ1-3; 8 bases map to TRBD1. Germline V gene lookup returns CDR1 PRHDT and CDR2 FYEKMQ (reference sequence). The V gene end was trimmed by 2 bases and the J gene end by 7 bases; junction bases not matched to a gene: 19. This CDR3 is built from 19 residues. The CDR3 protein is CASSLNILGQGRRSNTIYF. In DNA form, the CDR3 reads TGTGCCAGCAGCTTAAACATTTTAGGACAGGGAAGGAGGTCGAACACCATATATTTT.

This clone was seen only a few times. The CDR3 nucleotides are TGTGCCAGCAGTGAAGGGGCGGGCCACTACAATGAGCAGTTCTTC. Encoded protein: CASSEGAGHYNEQFF. V usage is TRBV6-1 and J usage is TRBJ2-1, with a tentative D call TRBD2 (5 bases). The V and J ends lost 1 base and 3 bases respectively, with 10 bases between them. CDR3 length: 15 amino acids. Looked up from germline, CDR1 is MNHNS and CDR2 is SASEGT.

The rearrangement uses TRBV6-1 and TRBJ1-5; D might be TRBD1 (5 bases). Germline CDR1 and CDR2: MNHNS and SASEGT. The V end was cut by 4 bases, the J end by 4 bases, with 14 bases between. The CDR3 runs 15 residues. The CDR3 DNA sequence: TGTGCCAGCAGTGGACAGAACTATAAAAATCAGCCCCAGCATTTT. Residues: CASSGQNYKNQPQHF.

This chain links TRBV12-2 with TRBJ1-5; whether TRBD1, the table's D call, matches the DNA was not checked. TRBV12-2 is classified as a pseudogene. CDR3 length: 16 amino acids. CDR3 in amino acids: CASRTRTGVRNQPQHF. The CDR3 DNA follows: TGTGCAAGTCGGACCCGCACAGGGGTCCGCAATCAGCCCCAGCATTTT.

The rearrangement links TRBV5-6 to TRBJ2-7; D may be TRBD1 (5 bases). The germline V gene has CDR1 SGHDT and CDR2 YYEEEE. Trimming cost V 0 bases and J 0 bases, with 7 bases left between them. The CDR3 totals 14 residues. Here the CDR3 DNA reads TGTGCCAGCAGCTTGGCAGGGTCCTCCTACGAGCAGTACTTC. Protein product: CASSLAGSSYEQYF. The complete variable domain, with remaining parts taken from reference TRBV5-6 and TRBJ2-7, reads DAGVTQSPTHLIKTRGQQVTLRCSPKSGHDTVSWYQQALGQGPQFIFQYYEEEERQRGNFPDRFSGHQFPNYSSELNVNALLLGDSALYLCASSLAGSSYEQYFGPGTRLTVT.

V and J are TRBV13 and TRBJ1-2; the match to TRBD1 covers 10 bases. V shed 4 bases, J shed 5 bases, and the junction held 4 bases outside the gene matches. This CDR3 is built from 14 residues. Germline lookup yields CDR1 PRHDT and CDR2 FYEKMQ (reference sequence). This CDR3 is CASSYGQGDYGYTF. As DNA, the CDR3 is TGTGCCAGCAGCTATGGACAGGGGGATTATGGCTACACCTTC.

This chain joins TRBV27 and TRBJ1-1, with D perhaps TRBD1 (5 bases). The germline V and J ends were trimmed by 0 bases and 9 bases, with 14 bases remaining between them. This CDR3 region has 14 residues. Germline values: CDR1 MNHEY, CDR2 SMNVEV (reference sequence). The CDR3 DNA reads TGTGCCAGCAGTTTATCGTGGCCAGGGTGGAAAGCTTTCTTT. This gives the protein CASSLSWPGWKAFF.

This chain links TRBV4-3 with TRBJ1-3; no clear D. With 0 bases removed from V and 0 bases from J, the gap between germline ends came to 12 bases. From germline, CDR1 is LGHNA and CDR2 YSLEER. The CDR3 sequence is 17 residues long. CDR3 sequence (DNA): TGCGCCAGCAGCCAAGATTGGCGGCTCGCCTCTGGAAACACCATATATTTT. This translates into CASSQDWRLASGNTIYF.

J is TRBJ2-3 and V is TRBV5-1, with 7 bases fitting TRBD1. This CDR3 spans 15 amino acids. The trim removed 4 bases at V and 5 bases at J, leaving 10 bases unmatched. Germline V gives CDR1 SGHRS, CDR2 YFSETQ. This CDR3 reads CASSRTGTAVDTQYF. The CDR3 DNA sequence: TGCGCCAGCAGCAGGACCGGGACAGCAGTAGATACGCAGTATTTT.

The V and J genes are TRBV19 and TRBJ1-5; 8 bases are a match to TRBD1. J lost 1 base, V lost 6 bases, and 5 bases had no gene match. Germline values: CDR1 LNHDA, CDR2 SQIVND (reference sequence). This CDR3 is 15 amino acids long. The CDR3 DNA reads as TGTGCCAGTAGGACAGGGGTCCTAAGCAATCAGCCCCAGCATTTT. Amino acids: CASRTGVLSNQPQHF.

The CDR3 DNA sequence: TGTGCCAGCAGTTTGGACAGGGGAAGGGAGACCCAGTACTTC. This encodes CASSLDRGRETQYF. The chain employs TRBV6-5 and TRBJ2-5; 9 bases align to TRBD1. CDR1 and CDR2 (germline): MNHEY, SVGAGI. Losses at the gene ends were 4 bases for V and 5 bases for J; bases not matched to a gene: 5. The CDR3 is made up of 14 amino acids.

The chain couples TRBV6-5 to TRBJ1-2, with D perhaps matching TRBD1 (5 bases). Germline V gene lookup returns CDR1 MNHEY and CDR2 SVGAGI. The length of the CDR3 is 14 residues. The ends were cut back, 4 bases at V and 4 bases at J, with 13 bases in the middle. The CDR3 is CASSLYSQGYGYTF. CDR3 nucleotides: TGTGCCAGCAGTTTATATAGTCAGGGCTATGGCTACACCTTC.

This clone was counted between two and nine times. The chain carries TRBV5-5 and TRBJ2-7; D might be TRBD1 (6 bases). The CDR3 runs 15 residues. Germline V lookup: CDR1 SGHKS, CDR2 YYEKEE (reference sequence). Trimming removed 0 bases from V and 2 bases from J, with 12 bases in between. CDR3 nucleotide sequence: TGTGCCAGCAGCTTGGTGCTATACAGGGCCTACGAGCAGTACTTC. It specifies CASSLVLYRAYEQYF.

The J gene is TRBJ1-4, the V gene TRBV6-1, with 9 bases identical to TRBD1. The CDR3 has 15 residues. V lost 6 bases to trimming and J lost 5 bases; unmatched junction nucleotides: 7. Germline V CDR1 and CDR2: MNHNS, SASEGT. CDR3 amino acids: CASSTDRGLNEKLFF. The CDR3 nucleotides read TGTGCCAGCAGCACTGACAGGGGGTTGAATGAAAAACTGTTTTTT.

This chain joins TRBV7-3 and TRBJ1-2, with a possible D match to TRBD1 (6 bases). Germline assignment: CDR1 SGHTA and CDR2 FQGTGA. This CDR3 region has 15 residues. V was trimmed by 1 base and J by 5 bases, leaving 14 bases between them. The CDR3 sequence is CASSLNPGRGYGYTF. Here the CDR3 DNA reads TGTGCCAGCAGCTTAAACCCCGGGAGGGGGTATGGCTACACCTTC.

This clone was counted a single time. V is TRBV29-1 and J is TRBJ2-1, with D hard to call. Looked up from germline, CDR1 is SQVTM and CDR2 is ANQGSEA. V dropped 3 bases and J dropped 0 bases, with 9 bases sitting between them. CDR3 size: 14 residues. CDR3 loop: CSVDSLYSYNEQFF. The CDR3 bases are TGCAGCGTTGACTCACTTTACTCCTACAATGAGCAGTTCTTC.

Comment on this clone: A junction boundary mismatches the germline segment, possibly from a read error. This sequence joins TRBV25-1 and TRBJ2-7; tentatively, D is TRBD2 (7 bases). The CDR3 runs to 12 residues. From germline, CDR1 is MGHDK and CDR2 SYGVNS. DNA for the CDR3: TGTGCCAGCAGTGAATATGAGGGGGGGGCGGAATTC. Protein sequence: CASSEYEGGAEF.

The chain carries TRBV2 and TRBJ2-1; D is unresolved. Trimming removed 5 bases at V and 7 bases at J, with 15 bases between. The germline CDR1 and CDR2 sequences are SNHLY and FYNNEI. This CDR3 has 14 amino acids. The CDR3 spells CASSPGLILNEQFF. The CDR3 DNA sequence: TGTGCCAGCAGTCCGGGTTTGATTTTGAATGAGCAGTTCTTC.

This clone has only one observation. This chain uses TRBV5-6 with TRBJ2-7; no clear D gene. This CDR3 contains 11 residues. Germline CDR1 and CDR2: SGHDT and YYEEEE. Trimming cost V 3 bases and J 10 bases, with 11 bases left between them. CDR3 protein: CASSSYDKQYF. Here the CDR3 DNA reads TGTGCCAGCAGCTCCTACGACAAACAGTACTTC.

The CDR3 protein is CASSFRTSGSPQYQETQYF. The CDR3 nucleotides read TGTGCCAGCAGCTTCCGGACTAGCGGGAGTCCCCAGTACCAAGAGACCCAGTACTTC. The genes are TRBV7-8 and TRBJ2-5, with TRBD2 matching 13 bases. V shed 3 bases and J 0 bases; nucleotides not matched to a gene: 10. Germline-derived CDR1 and CDR2 are SGHVS and FQNEAQ. This CDR3 is built from 19 residues.

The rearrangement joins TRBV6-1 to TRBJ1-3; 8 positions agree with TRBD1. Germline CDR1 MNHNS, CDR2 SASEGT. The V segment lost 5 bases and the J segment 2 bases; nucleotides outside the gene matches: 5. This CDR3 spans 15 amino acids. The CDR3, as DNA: TGTGCCAGCAGTTTCACAGGGGGGCCTGGAAACACCATATATTTT. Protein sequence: CASSFTGGPGNTIYF.